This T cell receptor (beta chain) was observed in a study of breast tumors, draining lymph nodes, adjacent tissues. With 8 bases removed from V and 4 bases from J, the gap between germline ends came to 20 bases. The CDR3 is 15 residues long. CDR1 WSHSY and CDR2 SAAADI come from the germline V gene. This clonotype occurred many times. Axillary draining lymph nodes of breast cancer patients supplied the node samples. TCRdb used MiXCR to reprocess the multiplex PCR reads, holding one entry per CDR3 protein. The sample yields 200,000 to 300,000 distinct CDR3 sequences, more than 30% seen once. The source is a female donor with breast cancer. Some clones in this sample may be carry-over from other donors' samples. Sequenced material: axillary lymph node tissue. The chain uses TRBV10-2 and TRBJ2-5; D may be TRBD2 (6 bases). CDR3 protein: CASLSWEAAVETQYF. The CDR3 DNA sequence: TGCGCCAGCCTGTCTTGGGAGGCGGCTGTAGAGACCCAGTACTTC.